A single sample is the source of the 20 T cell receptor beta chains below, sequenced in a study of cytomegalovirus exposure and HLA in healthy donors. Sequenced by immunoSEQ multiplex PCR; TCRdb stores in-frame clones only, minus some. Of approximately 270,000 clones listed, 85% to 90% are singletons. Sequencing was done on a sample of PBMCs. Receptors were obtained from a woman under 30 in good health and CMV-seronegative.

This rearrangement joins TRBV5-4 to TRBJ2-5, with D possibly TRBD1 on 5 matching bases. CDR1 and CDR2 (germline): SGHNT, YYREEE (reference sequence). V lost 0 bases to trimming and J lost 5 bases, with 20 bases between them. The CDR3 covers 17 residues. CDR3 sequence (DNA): TGTGCCAGCAGCTTGGCGTGGGGCGTCCCACCCTCCGAGACCCAGTACTTC. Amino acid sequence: CASSLAWGVPPSETQYF. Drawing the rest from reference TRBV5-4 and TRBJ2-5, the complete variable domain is ETGVTQSPTHLIKTRGQQVTLRCSSQSGHNTVSWYQQALGQGPQFIFQYYREEENGRGNFPPRFSGLQFPNYSSELNVNALELDDSALYLCASSLAWGVPPSETQYFGPGTRLLVL.

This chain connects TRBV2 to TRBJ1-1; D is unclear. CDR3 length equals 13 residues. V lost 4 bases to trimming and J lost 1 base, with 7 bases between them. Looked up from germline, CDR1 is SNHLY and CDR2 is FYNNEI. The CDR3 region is CASSGVQNTEAFF. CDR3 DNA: TGTGCCAGCAGTGGAGTTCAGAACACTGAAGCTTTCTTT.

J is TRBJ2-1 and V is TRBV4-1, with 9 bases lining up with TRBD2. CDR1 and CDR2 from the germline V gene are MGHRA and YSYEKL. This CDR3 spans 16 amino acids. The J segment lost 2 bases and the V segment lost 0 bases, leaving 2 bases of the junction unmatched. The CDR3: CASSQDAGGTYNEQFF. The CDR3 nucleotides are TGCGCCAGCAGCCAAGATGCGGGGGGGACCTACAATGAGCAGTTCTTC.

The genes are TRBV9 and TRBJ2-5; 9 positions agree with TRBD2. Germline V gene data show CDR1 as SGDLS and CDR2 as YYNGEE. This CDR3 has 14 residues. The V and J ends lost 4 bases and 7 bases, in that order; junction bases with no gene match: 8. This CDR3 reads CASSLPTAGGTQYF. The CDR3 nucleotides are TGTGCCAGCAGCCTTCCCACAGCGGGGGGGACCCAGTACTTC. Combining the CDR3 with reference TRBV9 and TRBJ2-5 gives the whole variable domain DSGVTQTPKHLITATGQRVTLRCSPRSGDLSVYWYQQSLDQGLQFLIQYYNGEERAKGNILERFSAQQFPDLHSELNLSSLELGDSALYFCASSLPTAGGTQYFGPGTRLLVL.

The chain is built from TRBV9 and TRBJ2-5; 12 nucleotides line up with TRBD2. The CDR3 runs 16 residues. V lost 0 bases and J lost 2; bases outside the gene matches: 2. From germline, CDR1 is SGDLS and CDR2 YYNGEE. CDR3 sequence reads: CASSVAGTSGQETQYF. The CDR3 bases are TGTGCCAGCAGCGTAGCCGGGACTAGCGGGCAAGAGACCCAGTACTTC.

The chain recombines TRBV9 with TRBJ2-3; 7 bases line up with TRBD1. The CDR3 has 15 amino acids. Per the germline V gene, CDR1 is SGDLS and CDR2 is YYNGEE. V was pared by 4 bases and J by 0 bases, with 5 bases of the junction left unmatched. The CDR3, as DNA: TGTGCCAGCAGCCCAGGACAGGTTAGCACAGATACGCAGTATTTT. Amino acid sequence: CASSPGQVSTDTQYF.

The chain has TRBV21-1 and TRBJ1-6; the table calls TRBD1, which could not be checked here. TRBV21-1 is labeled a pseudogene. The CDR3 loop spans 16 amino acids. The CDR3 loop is CASSKYPTVDNSPLHF. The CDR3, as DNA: TGTGCCAGCAGCAAATACCCGACAGTCGATAATTCACCCCTCCACTTT.

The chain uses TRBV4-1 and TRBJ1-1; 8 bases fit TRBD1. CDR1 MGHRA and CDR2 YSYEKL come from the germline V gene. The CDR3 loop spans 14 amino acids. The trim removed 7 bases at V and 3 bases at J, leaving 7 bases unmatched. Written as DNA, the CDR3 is TGCGCCAGCAAATACGGACAGGGACACACTGAAGCTTTCTTT. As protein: CASKYGQGHTEAFF.

DNA of the CDR3: TGTGCCAGCAGCGTCAGGGGGCCGGGAGAGACCCAGTACTTC. It encodes CASSVRGPGETQYF. The chain links TRBV9 to TRBJ2-5; TRBD1 matches at 8 bases. There are 14 residues in the CDR3. V dropped 2 bases and J dropped 4; count of bases not matched to a gene: 4. Germline CDR1 and CDR2: SGDLS and YYNGEE.

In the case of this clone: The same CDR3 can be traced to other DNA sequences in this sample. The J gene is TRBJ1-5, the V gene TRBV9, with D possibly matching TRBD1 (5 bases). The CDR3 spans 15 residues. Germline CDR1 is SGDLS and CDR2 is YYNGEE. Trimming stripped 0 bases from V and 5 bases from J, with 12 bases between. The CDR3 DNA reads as TGTGCCAGCAGCGTAGGGATCGGGGGGGATCAGCCCCAGCATTTT. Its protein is CASSVGIGGDQPQHF.

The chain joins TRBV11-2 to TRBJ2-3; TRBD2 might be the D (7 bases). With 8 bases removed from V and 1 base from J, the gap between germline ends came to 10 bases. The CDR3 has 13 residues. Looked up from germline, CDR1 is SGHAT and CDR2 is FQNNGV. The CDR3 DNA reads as TGTGCCAGCGGGCGGGGGCGCACAGATACGCAGTATTTT. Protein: CASGRGRTDTQYF.

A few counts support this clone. In DNA form, the CDR3 reads TGTGCCAGCAGTGAACTCAGGGGGCTGGAGCAGTACGTC. Amino acids: CASSELRGLEQYV. The genes are TRBV2 and TRBJ2-7; 8 nucleotides align to TRBD1. In germline, CDR1 is SNHLY, CDR2 FYNNEI. The V and J ends lost 2 bases and 7 bases, in that order; junction bases with no gene match: 4. CDR3 size: 13 residues.

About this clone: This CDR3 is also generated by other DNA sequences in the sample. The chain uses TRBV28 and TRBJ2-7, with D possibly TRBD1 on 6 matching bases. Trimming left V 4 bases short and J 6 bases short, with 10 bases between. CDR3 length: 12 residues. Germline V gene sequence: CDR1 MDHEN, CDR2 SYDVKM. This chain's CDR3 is CASSSQGSEQYV. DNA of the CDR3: TGTGCCAGCAGTTCACAGGGAAGCGAGCAGTACGTC.

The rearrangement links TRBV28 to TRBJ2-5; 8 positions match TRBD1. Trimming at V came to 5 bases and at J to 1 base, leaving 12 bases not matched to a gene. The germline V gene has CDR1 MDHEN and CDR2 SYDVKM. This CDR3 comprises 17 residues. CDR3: CASSRFRDRFSQETQYF. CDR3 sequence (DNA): TGTGCCAGCAGTCGCTTCCGGGACAGGTTTTCCCAAGAGACCCAGTACTTC.

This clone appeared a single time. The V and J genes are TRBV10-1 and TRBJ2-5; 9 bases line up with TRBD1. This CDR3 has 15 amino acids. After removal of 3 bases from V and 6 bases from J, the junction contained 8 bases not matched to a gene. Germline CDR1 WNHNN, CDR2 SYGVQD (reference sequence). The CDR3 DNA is TGCGCCAGCAGTGAAATTCAGGACAGGGGAAAGACCCAGTACTTC. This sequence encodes CASSEIQDRGKTQYF.

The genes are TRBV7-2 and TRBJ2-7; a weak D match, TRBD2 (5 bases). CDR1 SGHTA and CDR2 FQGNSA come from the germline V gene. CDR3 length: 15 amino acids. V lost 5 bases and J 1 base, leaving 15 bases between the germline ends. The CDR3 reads CASSTRGGGSYEQYF. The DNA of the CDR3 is TGTGCCAGCAGCACTAGAGGCGGTGGGTCCTACGAGCAGTACTTC.

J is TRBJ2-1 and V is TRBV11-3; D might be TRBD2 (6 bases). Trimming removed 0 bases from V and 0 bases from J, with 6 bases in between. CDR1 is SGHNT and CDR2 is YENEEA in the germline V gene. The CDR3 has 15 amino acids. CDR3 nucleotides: TGTGCCAGCAGCTTAGAGGGGGGCTCCTACAATGAGCAGTTCTTC. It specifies CASSLEGGSYNEQFF.

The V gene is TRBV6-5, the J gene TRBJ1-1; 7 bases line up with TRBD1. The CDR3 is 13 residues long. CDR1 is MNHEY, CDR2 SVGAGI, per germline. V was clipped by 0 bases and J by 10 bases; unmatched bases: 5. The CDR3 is CASSYSEGQLAFF. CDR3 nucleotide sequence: TGTGCCAGCAGTTACTCAGAGGGACAGTTAGCTTTCTTT.

The chain's CDR3 is CASNPRTGGSYNEQFF. The CDR3 DNA sequence: TGTGCCAGCAACCCCAGGACAGGGGGGTCCTACAATGAGCAGTTCTTC. The chain combines TRBV14 with TRBJ2-1; TRBD1 agrees at 10 bases. The CDR3 spans 16 residues. Germline lookup yields CDR1 SGHDN and CDR2 FVKESK. The trim removed 7 bases at V and 1 base at J, leaving 7 bases unmatched. The whole variable domain, filled in from reference TRBV14 and TRBJ2-1, reads EAGVTQFPSHSVIEKGQTVTLRCDPISGHDNLYWYRRVMGKEIKFLLHFVKESKQDESGMPNNRFLAERTGGTYSTLKVQPAELEDSGVYFCASNPRTGGSYNEQFFGPGTRLTVL.

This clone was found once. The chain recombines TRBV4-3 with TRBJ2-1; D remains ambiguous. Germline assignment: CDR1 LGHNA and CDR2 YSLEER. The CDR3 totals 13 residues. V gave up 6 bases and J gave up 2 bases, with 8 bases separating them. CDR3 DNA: TGCGCCAGCAGTCCTGGGCCCTACAATGAGCAGTTCTTC. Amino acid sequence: CASSPGPYNEQFF.